A single sample gave rise to the 32 T cell receptor beta chains below, sequenced in a study of blood T cell repertoires in COVID-19. The method was immunoSEQ multiplex PCR; TCRdb's version includes in-frame clones alone and lacks a portion of them. The table shows roughly 140,000 clones, with approximately 88% occurring only once. The sequencing sample was made of peripheral blood. These receptors were taken from a woman aged 45-65 years with acute or convalescent COVID-19.

The CDR3, as DNA: TGTGCCAGCAGCTTAAGCAGGGCTTTAACGAAAGGGGAGCTGTTTTTT. Amino acids: CASSLSRALTKGELFF. The V call is TRBV7-3, the J call TRBJ2-2; a possible D gene is TRBD1 (5 bases). Germline lookup yields CDR1 SGHTA and CDR2 FQGTGA. Trimming removed 1 base at V and 8 bases at J, with 17 bases between. CDR3 length: 16 amino acids.

The rearrangement uses TRBV5-1 and TRBJ2-3; TRBD2 is a possible D gene (6 bases). The CDR3 contains 17 residues. Deletions cut 0 bases from V and 1 base from J, with 15 bases between. Germline CDR1 reads SGHRS; CDR2 reads YFSETQ. As DNA, the CDR3 is TGCGCCAGCAGCTTGGGCGGTAGCGGAGGGCGCACAGATACGCAGTATTTT. Translated, it gives CASSLGGSGGRTDTQYF.

This clone was found a few times. This chain uses TRBV7-9 with TRBJ2-1, with TRBD2 identical over 15 bases. In germline, CDR1 is SEHNR, CDR2 FQNEAQ (reference sequence). The V gene end was trimmed by 0 bases and the J gene end by 7 bases; junction bases not matched to a gene: 4. This CDR3 contains 17 residues. Written as DNA, the CDR3 is TGTGCCAGCAGCTTAGCCGGGACTAGCGGGAGGATTAATGAGCAGTTCTTC. This encodes CASSLAGTSGRINEQFF.

CDR3 sequence reads: CASSVTLQGAAQPQHF. DNA for the CDR3: TGTGCCAGTAGTGTCACCCTACAGGGGGCCGCTCAGCCCCAGCATTTT. The V and J genes are TRBV19 and TRBJ1-5; TRBD1 matches 9 bases. The length of the CDR3 is 16 residues. Germline lookup yields CDR1 LNHDA and CDR2 SQIVND (reference sequence). The V gene end was trimmed by 5 bases and the J gene end by 6 bases; junction bases not matched to a gene: 11.

With respect to this clone: The junction does not match germline at one end; this may be a read error. The V and J genes are TRBV18 and TRBJ1-2, with a possible D match to TRBD1 (5 bases). The CDR3 runs 16 residues. Germline CDR1 KGHSH, CDR2 LQKENI. The CDR3 DNA follows: TGTGCCAGCTCTCCACCAACAGGCGCTAGGGGCTACGGCTACACCTTC. As protein: CASSPPTGARGYGYTF.

The V and J genes are TRBV5-1 and TRBJ2-1, with a tentative D call TRBD2 (6 bases). Germline V gene data show CDR1 as SGHRS and CDR2 as YFSETQ. V was trimmed by 4 bases and J by 2 bases, leaving 16 bases between them. The CDR3 is made up of 16 amino acids. In DNA form, the CDR3 reads TGCGCCAGCAGCGCCGGAGGGACTTTCCCCTACAATGAGCAGTTCTTC. Its translation is CASSAGGTFPYNEQFF.

The chain couples TRBV6-1 to TRBJ2-7; D is unclear. The CDR3 has 13 residues. Trimming left V 0 bases short and J 3 bases short, with 6 bases between. CDR1 and CDR2 from the germline V gene are MNHNS and SASEGT. The CDR3 nucleotides are TGTGCCAGCAGTGAAGCACAAGACTACGAGCAGTACTTC. It specifies CASSEAQDYEQYF.

As concerns this clone: A read error is likely, as this CDR3 ends without the conserved phenylalanine or tryptophan. The DNA is omitted, as the CDR3 cannot be located on it reliably, and the CDR3 follows TCRdb's listing. The chain links TRBV20-1 to TRBJ2-7; the tabulated D call, TRBD2, remains unverified against the DNA. Termini included, the CDR3 measures 9 amino acids. The germline V gene has CDR1 DFQATT and CDR2 SNEGSKA (reference sequence). CDR3 protein: CSAAPPLPL.

About this clone: Other DNA sequences within the sample encode an identical CDR3. Written as DNA, the CDR3 is TGTGCCAGCAGCTCCCGGGGCACAGATACGCAGTATTTT. Protein product: CASSSRGTDTQYF. V usage is TRBV12-3 or TRBV12-4 and J usage is TRBJ2-3; the D is unclear. This CDR3 is 13 amino acids long. Trimming took 6 bases from V and 1 from J, leaving 8 bases between them.

This clone was counted between two and nine times. The chain employs TRBV5-6 and TRBJ2-5; 12 bases line up with TRBD1. In germline, CDR1 is SGHDT, CDR2 YYEEEE. With 3 bases clipped from V and 4 bases from J, the junction kept 10 bases outside the gene matches. The CDR3 consists of 17 residues. CDR3 bases: TGTGCCAGCAGCTGGAGGGGTGGGACAGGGGGCTCAGAGACCCAGTACTTC. Its protein product is CASSWRGGTGGSETQYF.

The chain couples TRBV27 to TRBJ1-2, with a weak D call TRBD1 (5 bases). The V end was cut by 2 bases, the J end by 3 bases, with 16 bases between. This CDR3 has 16 amino acids. Germline loops: CDR1 MNHEY, CDR2 SMNVEV (reference sequence). CDR3 loop: CASSLAPGQADYGYTF. CDR3 sequence (DNA): TGTGCCAGCAGTTTAGCCCCAGGGCAGGCGGACTATGGCTACACCTTC.

J is TRBJ2-7 and V is TRBV29-1; TRBD1 matches 7 bases. The trim removed 6 bases at V and 3 bases at J, leaving 8 bases unmatched. Per germline, CDR1 SQVTM and CDR2 ANQGSEA. The CDR3 sequence is 13 residues long. CDR3 sequence (DNA): TGCAGCGTCGAGAGGACAGGTGACTACGAGCAGTACTTC. The encoded protein is CSVERTGDYEQYF.

The chain joins TRBV11-1 to TRBJ2-1, with D uncertain. V was shortened by 5 bases and J by 8 bases, with 7 bases between the two germline ends. CDR1 is SGHAT, CDR2 FQDESV, per germline (reference sequence). The CDR3 is 11 amino acids. The CDR3 loop is CASSLLYEQFF. Written as DNA, the CDR3 is TGTGCCAGCAGCCTCCTCTATGAGCAGTTCTTC.

The chain is built from TRBV3-1 (or the pseudogene TRBV3-2) and TRBJ1-4, with TRBD1 as a possible D gene (5 bases). CDR1 and CDR2 (germline): LGHDT, YNNKEL (reference sequence). Trimming removed 4 bases at V and 8 bases at J, with 14 bases between. There are 14 residues in the CDR3. The CDR3 reads CASSLTQGNEKLFF. The CDR3 bases are TGTGCCAGCAGCCTAACCCAGGGAAACGAAAAACTGTTTTTT.

The chain recombines TRBV7-3 with TRBJ1-1; no clear D. From germline, CDR1 is SGHTA and CDR2 FQGTGA. This CDR3 has 13 amino acids. The V and J ends lost 3 bases and 4 bases respectively, with 9 bases between them. As DNA, the CDR3 is TGTGCCAGCAGCTTCGAGGGATTCACTGAAGCTTTCTTT. Amino acids: CASSFEGFTEAFF.

This sequence joins TRBV13 and TRBJ2-5; TRBD2 matches at 7 bases. The CDR3 runs 14 residues. V was pared by 1 base and J by 4 bases, with 3 bases of the junction left unmatched. The V gene's germline CDR1 is PRHDT and CDR2 FYEKMQ (reference sequence). As DNA, the CDR3 is TGTGCCAGCAGCTTAGAGTCTAGCGGAGAGACCCAGTACTTC. Protein product: CASSLESSGETQYF.

V gene TRBV7-9 combines with J gene TRBJ2-7; TRBD1 agrees at 11 bases. Germline values: CDR1 SEHNR, CDR2 FQNEAQ (reference sequence). Losses at the gene ends were 5 bases for V and 3 bases for J; bases not matched to a gene: 6. The CDR3 spans 15 residues. This CDR3 reads CASSQGQGASYEQYF. The CDR3 nucleotides read TGTGCCAGCAGCCAAGGACAGGGGGCAAGCTACGAGCAGTACTTC.

This chain links TRBV5-1 with TRBJ2-7; TRBD1 aligns across 7 bases. The V gene's germline CDR1 is SGHRS and CDR2 YFSETQ. Unmatched junction bases numbered 3, after V lost 1 base and J lost 2 bases. This CDR3 has 14 amino acids. CDR3 DNA: TGCGCCAGCAGCTTGAGACAGGGTCCCTACGAGCAGTACTTC. This codes for CASSLRQGPYEQYF.

This clone was seen once. This chain uses TRBV21-1 with TRBJ1-5. TRBV21-1 is a pseudogene locus. The CDR3 extends over 18 amino acids. CDR3 sequence: CASSPRDSYPYSNQPQHF. The DNA of the CDR3 is TGTGCCAGCAGCCCCCGGGACTCCTACCCTTATAGCAATCAGCCCCAGCATTTT.

The V and J genes are TRBV4-2 and TRBJ2-5, with 7 bases fitting TRBD2. Germline loops: CDR1 LGHNA, CDR2 YNFKEQ. The CDR3 loop spans 19 amino acids. The V and J ends lost 0 bases and 0 bases, in that order; junction bases with no gene match: 13. The CDR3 DNA reads TGTGCCAGCAGCCAAGATCCCCAGGGCGGGGGACGCTACCAAGAGACCCAGTACTTC. This gives the protein CASSQDPQGGGRYQETQYF.

The rearrangement uses TRBV5-1 and TRBJ2-5; D is unclear. The CDR3 totals 13 residues. V was clipped by 9 bases and J by 9 bases, with 21 bases between them. The germline V gene encodes CDR1 SGHRS and CDR2 YFSETQ. CDR3: CATAQDDARSQYF. CDR3 sequence (DNA): TGCGCCACCGCGCAGGATGACGCTCGTTCCCAGTACTTC.

The J gene is TRBJ2-4, the V gene TRBV7-9; 14 nucleotides match TRBD2. CDR3 length: 18 amino acids. From germline, CDR1 is SEHNR and CDR2 FQNEAQ (reference sequence). V trimming: 5 bases; J trimming: 3 bases; junction bases outside the gene matches: 9. The CDR3 spells CASSATSGRASVKNIQYF. CDR3 coding DNA: TGTGCCAGCAGCGCGACTAGCGGGAGGGCAAGTGTCAAAAACATTCAGTACTTC. Full variable domain (outside the CDR3, taken from reference TRBV7-9 and TRBJ2-4): DTGVSQNPRHKITKRGQNVTFRCDPISEHNRLYWYRQTLGQGPEFLTYFQNEAQLEKSRLLSDRFSAERPKGSFSTLEIQRTEQGDSAMYLCASSATSGRASVKNIQYFGAGTRLSVL.

This chain joins TRBV6-6 and TRBJ2-7, with 7 positions matching TRBD1. The CDR3 runs 14 residues. CDR1 is MNHNY, CDR2 SVGAGI, per germline (reference sequence). V was clipped by 2 bases and J by 12 bases; unmatched bases: 13. The CDR3 spells CASSYPSGQVWRYF. The DNA for the CDR3 is TGTGCCAGCAGTTACCCCTCCGGACAGGTCTGGAGGTACTTC.

The rearrangement uses TRBV12-3 or TRBV12-4 and TRBJ2-7; maybe TRBD2 (5 bases). The length of the CDR3 is 12 residues. V was pared by 5 bases and J by 9 bases, with 14 bases between. CDR3 residues: CASSLSGIGQYF. CDR3 in DNA: TGTGCCAGCAGTCTCTCGGGGATAGGGCAGTACTTC.

About this clone: A junction boundary mismatches the germline segment, possibly from a read error. The chain has TRBV28 and TRBJ1-2; the D gene is possibly TRBD1 (6 bases). The CDR3 consists of 14 residues. CDR1 is MDHEN, CDR2 SYDVKM, per germline. The CDR3 region is CASSQPGVSLFGAF. As DNA, the CDR3 is TGTGCCAGCAGCCAACCAGGGGTTAGTCTTTTCGGGGCCTTC.

The rearrangement uses TRBV7-9 and TRBJ2-7; D may be TRBD2 (6 bases). CDR1 is SEHNR, CDR2 FQNEAQ, per germline (reference sequence). The CDR3 length is 13 residues. Trimming left V 5 bases short and J 2 bases short, with 10 bases between. The CDR3, as DNA: TGTGCCAGCAGCCCGGGACTTACCTACGAGCAGTACTTC. The encoded protein is CASSPGLTYEQYF.

V gene TRBV9 combines with J gene TRBJ2-1; D is perhaps TRBD2 (5 bases). The V end lost 0 bases, the J end lost 4 bases, and 14 bases lay between the germline ends. The germline V gene encodes CDR1 SGDLS and CDR2 YYNGEE. This CDR3 comprises 16 residues. In DNA form, the CDR3 reads TGTGCCAGCAGCGTAGTAGGGCGGGCCTTGTACAATGAGCAGTTCTTC. As protein: CASSVVGRALYNEQFF.

The rearrangement links TRBV2 to TRBJ1-2, with D unclear. This CDR3 is built from 17 residues. Deletions cut 8 bases from V and 1 base from J, with 23 bases between. Germline CDR1 is SNHLY and CDR2 is FYNNEI. Here the CDR3 reads CASLFSAFPLLNYGYTF. The CDR3 DNA is TGTGCCAGCCTATTCAGCGCTTTCCCCCTCCTTAACTATGGCTACACCTTC.

This rearrangement joins TRBV3-1 (or the pseudogene TRBV3-2) to TRBJ2-3, with D tentatively TRBD2 (5 bases). The CDR3 is made up of 15 amino acids. Trimming took off 4 bases at V and 0 bases at J, with 11 bases between the two ends. Looked up from germline, CDR1 is LGHDT and CDR2 is YNNKEL (reference sequence). The CDR3 DNA is TGTGCCAGCAGCCGGGAGCTCCTTAGCACAGATACGCAGTATTTT. Translated, it gives CASSRELLSTDTQYF.

The chain carries TRBV28 and TRBJ1-2; D gene uncertain. CDR3 length: 15 residues. Germline CDR1 MDHEN, CDR2 SYDVKM. With 3 bases removed from V and 5 bases from J, the gap between germline ends came to 16 bases. Written as DNA, the CDR3 is TGTGCCAGCAGTTTTTCTGGCGCGGGTGGGTATGGCTACACCTTC. It translates to CASSFSGAGGYGYTF.

The V call is TRBV7-9, the J call TRBJ2-7; a weak D match, TRBD1 (5 bases). The V end was cut by 1 base, the J end by 6 bases, with 7 bases between. The CDR3 totals 12 residues. CDR1 and CDR2 from the germline V gene are SEHNR and FQNEAQ (reference sequence). CDR3 sequence: CASSLGGGEQYF. CDR3 in DNA: TGTGCCAGCAGCTTAGGGGGCGGCGAGCAGTACTTC.

This chain links TRBV6-5 with TRBJ1-3, with a possible D match to TRBD1 (6 bases). Looked up from germline, CDR1 is MNHEY and CDR2 is SVGAGI. The CDR3 loop spans 16 amino acids. V was cut by 0 bases and J by 2 bases, with 11 bases left in between. CDR3 DNA: TGTGCCAGCAGTTACTCGTTGGCAGGGGCTGGAAACACCATATATTTT. Translating gives CASSYSLAGAGNTIYF.